The source of this T cell receptor beta chain is a study of control samples from healthy donors and cancer patients. Trimming took 1 base from V and 5 from J, leaving 6 bases between them. This CDR3 is built from 13 residues. Germline CDR1 is LGHDT and CDR2 is YNNKEL (reference sequence). The table came from immunoSEQ multiplex PCR; TCRdb's copy has only in-frame clones and leaves some out. The table lists some 64,000 clones, more than 75% of them singletons. This receptor was identified in a woman aged 45-65 years with head and neck cancer. This chain uses TRBV3-1 (or the pseudogene TRBV3-2) with TRBJ1-5; D is unclear. Sequencing was carried out using PBMCs. The CDR3 is CASSQGRDQPQHF. The CDR3 nucleotides read TGTGCCAGCAGCCAAGGGAGGGATCAGCCCCAGCATTTT.